Reported below is one T cell receptor beta chain. This record comes from a study of OX40 agonist ivuxolimab in advanced cancers. Using immunoSEQ multiplex PCR, the repertoire was profiled, and TCRdb retains in-frame clones only, with some absent. The sample contains tens of thousands of clones, about 87% of which appear only once. The TCR sequence derives from an adult with an advanced solid tumor such as melanoma, head and neck, liver or kidney cancer. The specimen comprised CD4+ or CD8+ T cells sorted from blood, sampled in a trial of the OX40 agonist ivuxolimab.

DNA of the CDR3: TGTGCCAGCAGCTTGGTAGGGGACAACTTCCAGCCCCAGCATTTT. It encodes CASSLVGDNFQPQHF. The gene calls are TRBV5-5 and TRBJ1-5; D is possibly TRBD1 (6 bases). V was pared by 0 bases and J by 7 bases, with 14 bases between. Looked up from germline, CDR1 is SGHKS and CDR2 is YYEKEE (reference sequence). This CDR3 region has 15 residues.